These T cell receptor beta chains were read from a single sample in a study of blood T cell repertoires in COVID-19. The table came from immunoSEQ multiplex PCR; TCRdb's copy has only in-frame clones and leaves some out. The sample carries about 190,000 clones, around 80% recorded once. Sequenced: peripheral blood. The receptors shown here come from a woman over 75 with active or convalescent COVID-19. CDR3s include the opening cysteine and the closing phenylalanine or tryptophan. D genes are given only for firm matches. Some rows have no size entry. The others give once, few or many, or a class for an expanded clone.

>TRBD1|TRBV11-1|NA|TRBJ1-1
TGTGCCAGCAGCTTGAACAGGGGGCAAGATGACACTGAAGCTTTCTTT
CASSLNRGQDDTEAFF
>TRBD2|TRBV7-2|NA|TRBJ2-5
TGTGCCAGCAGCTTAATTCTCAGCGGGGGGGACCAAGAGACCCAGTACTTC
CASSLILSGGDQETQYF
>TRBD1|TRBV27|NA|TRBJ2-2
TGTGCCAGCAGAAAACAGGGGTCCCTCACCGGGGAGCTGTTTTTT
CASRKQGSLTGELFF
>TRBD2|TRBV6-6|NA|TRBJ2-2
TGTGCCAGCAGTTTGGGAGCGGGGCCGAACACCGGGGAGCTGTTTTTT
CASSLGAGPNTGELFF
>NA|TRBV2|few|TRBJ2-7
TGTGCCAGCACGGGCAGGGAATACGAGCAGTACTTC
CASTGREYEQYF
>NA|TRBV7-9|NA|TRBJ1-1
TGTGCCAGCTCCCTTATGAACACTGAAGCTTTCTTT
CASSLMNTEAFF
>TRBD1|TRBV30|NA|TRBJ2-7
TGTGCCTGGGCAGGTGGGACAGGGGTCAACGAGCAGTACTTC
CAWAGGTGVNEQYF
>TRBD2|TRBV6-1|many|TRBJ2-1
TGTGCCAGCAGTGAAGCGCCCACCCTTAGCGGGGGGCCGGGGCTGGAGCAGTTCTTC
CASSEAPTLSGGPGLEQFF
>NA|TRBV28|NA|TRBJ1-2
TGTGCCAGCAGCGTTACTAGTAACTATGGCTACACCTTC
CASSVTSNYGYTF
>TRBD1|TRBV9|NA|TRBJ1-6
TGTGCCAGCAGCGTAACAGGGGGCTCGAATTCACCCCTCCACTTT
CASSVTGGSNSPLHF
>TRBD2|TRBV6-1|NA|TRBJ2-7
TGTGCCAGCAGTGCCGAGACTAGCGGGAGGACCTACGAGCAGTACTTC
CASSAETSGRTYEQYF
>TRBD1|TRBV7-8|NA|TRBJ1-4
TGTGCCAGCAGCCCCCGGGACAGGGTTTTAATGACTAATGAAAAACTGTTTTTT
CASSPRDRVLMTNEKLFF
>TRBD2|TRBV4-1|NA|TRBJ2-2
TGCGCCAGCAGCCAAGCTTCCAGCGGGGGAAACACCGGGGAGCTGTTTTTT
CASSQASSGGNTGELFF
>NA|TRBV28|NA|TRBJ1-2
TGTGCCAGCAGGTCTTTCTATGGCTACACCTTC
CASRSFYGYTF
>NA|TRBV9|NA|TRBJ2-1
TGTGCCAGCAGCGTAGAGCCAAGAAGCTCCTACAATGAGCAGTTCTTC
CASSVEPRSSYNEQFF
>NA|TRBV4-1|NA|TRBJ1-6
TGCGCCAGCAGCCAAGATCTAGAGTCACCCCTCCACTTT
CASSQDLESPLHF
>NA|TRBV23-1|NA|TRBJ2-5
TGCGCCAGCAGCAGGACACGATCGATCCAAGAGACCCAGTACTTC
CASSRTRSIQETQYF
>NA|TRBV9|NA|TRBJ1-1
TGTGCCAGCAGCGTAGGATCTGGGAGGGAGAACACTGAAGCTTTCTTT
CASSVGSGRENTEAFF
>TRBD2|TRBV6-5|NA|TRBJ2-1
TGTGCCAGCAGGCCGACGGGGGGTATCAATGAGCAGTTCTTC
CASRPTGGINEQFF
>TRBD1|TRBV5-6|NA|TRBJ2-5
TGTGCCAGCAGCCTAAGGACAGGCCCACAAGAGACCCAGTACTTC
CASSLRTGPQETQYF
>NA|TRBV30|NA|TRBJ1-1
TGTGCCTGGAGGCTAGCGAACACTGAAGCTTTCTTT
CAWRLANTEAFF
>TRBD1|TRBV19|NA|TRBJ1-1
TGTGCCAGTAGTAACACAGGGGGCGCTGAAGCTTTCTTT
CASSNTGGAEAFF
>NA|TRBV28|NA|TRBJ1-5
TGTGCCAGCAGTACAGGTAGCAATCAGCCCCAGCATTTT
CASSTGSNQPQHF
>TRBD1|TRBV19|NA|TRBJ1-6
TGTGCCAGTAGTATCCGCAACCCACTCGGGGGACAGGGTAATTCACCCCTCCACTTT
CASSIRNPLGGQGNSPLHF
>NA|TRBV5-1|NA|TRBJ1-2
TGCGCCAGCAGCTTGGGAGCCCTCACTAACTATGGCTACACCTTC
CASSLGALTNYGYTF
>NA|TRBV6-6|NA|TRBJ1-6
TGTGCCAGCACCAGCCAACCCCCTCGGGGGTCCCTCCACTTT
CASTSQPPRGSLHF
>TRBD1|TRBV6-5|few|TRBJ1-4
TGTGCCAGCAGTACTAAACAGGGGGGAGGCGAAAAACTGTTTTTT
CASSTKQGGGEKLFF
>TRBD2|TRBV28|NA|TRBJ2-1
TGTGCCAGCAGTCAAGGACTAGCGGGGGGGCGGTTGCACAATGAGCAGTTCTTC
CASSQGLAGGRLHNEQFF
>TRBD1|TRBV19|NA|TRBJ1-1
TGTGCCAGTAGTGTCGATCCCGGGACAGGGGGCAGTAAAGCTTTCTTT
CASSVDPGTGGSKAFF
>NA|TRBV4-1|NA|TRBJ2-2
TGCGCCAGCAGCCAAGGGGACAATACGAACACCGGGGAGCTGTTTTTT
CASSQGDNTNTGELFF
>TRBD2|TRBV7-9|NA|TRBJ2-5
TGTGCCAGCAGCTACGCGGGAGAAGAGACCCAGTACTTC
CASSYAGEETQYF
>NA|TRBV6-5|NA|TRBJ2-1
TGTGCCAGCAGTTACGGGGGGGCATACAATGAGCAGTTCTTC
CASSYGGAYNEQFF
>TRBD1|TRBV5-6|once|TRBJ1-1
TGTGCCAGCAGCCCGACAGGGGAGAACACTGAAGCTTTCTTT
CASSPTGENTEAFF
>NA|TRBV2|NA|TRBJ1-1
TGTGCCAGCAGTGCAGGAGTCACGACGGGAACTGAAGCTTTCTTT
CASSAGVTTGTEAFF
>NA|TRBV27|NA|TRBJ1-1
TGTGCCACCTACCAAGGAGGGAACACTGAAGCTTTCTTT
CATYQGGNTEAFF
>NA|TRBV7-9|NA|TRBJ2-1
TGTGCCAGCAGCTTAGTAGAGGTTGCGTACAATGAGCAGTTCTTC
CASSLVEVAYNEQFF
>NA|TRBV5-1|NA|TRBJ1-1
TGCGCCAGCAGCTTGGAGGCAGGTGAAGCTTTCTTT
CASSLEAGEAFF
>TRBD1|TRBV19|NA|TRBJ1-2
TGTGCCAGTAGTGCCAGGGACAGGGAAACCTACACCTTC
CASSARDRETYTF
>NA|TRBV7-9|NA|TRBJ2-1
TGTGCCAGCAGCTTAACTAGTGAGCAGTTCTTC
CASSLTSEQFF
>NA|TRBV4-3|NA|TRBJ1-2
TGCGCCAGCAGCCAAGATTCTGACTACTATGGCTACACCTTC
CASSQDSDYYGYTF
>TRBD2|TRBV19|few|TRBJ2-5
TGTGCCAGTAGTCGGACTAGCGGGGCCCACCCGGGGGCCCAGTACTTC
CASSRTSGAHPGAQYF
>NA|TRBV4-2|NA|TRBJ2-2
TGTGCCAGCAGCCAAGATCGGGACACCGGGGAGCTGTTTTTT
CASSQDRDTGELFF